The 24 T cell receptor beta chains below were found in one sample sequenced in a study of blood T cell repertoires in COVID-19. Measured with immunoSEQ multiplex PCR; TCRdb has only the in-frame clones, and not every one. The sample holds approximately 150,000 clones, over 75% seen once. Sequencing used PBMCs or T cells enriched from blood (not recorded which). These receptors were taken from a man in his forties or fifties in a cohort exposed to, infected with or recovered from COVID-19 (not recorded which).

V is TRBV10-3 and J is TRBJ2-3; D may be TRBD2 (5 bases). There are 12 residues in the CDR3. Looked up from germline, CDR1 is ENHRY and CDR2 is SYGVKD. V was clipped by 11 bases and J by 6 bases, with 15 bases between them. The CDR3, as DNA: TGTGCCGCGGGCGGGCGCAGCGATACGCAGTATTTT. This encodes CAAGGRSDTQYF.

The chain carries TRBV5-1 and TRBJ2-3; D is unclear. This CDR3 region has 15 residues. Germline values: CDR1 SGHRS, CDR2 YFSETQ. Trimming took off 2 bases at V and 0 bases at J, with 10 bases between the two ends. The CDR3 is CASSFNLASTDTQYF. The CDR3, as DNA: TGCGCCAGCAGCTTCAATTTGGCTAGCACAGATACGCAGTATTTT. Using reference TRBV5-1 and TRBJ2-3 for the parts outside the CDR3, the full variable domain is KAGVTQTPRYLIKTRGQQVTLSCSPISGHRSVSWYQQTPGQGLQFLFEYFSETQRNKGNFPGRFSGRQFSNSRSEMNVSTLELGDSALYLCASSFNLASTDTQYFGPGTRLTVL.

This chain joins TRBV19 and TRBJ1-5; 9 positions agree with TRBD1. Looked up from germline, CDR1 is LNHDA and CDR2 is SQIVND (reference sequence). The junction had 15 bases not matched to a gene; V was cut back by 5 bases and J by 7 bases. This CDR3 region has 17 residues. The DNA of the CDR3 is TGTGCCAGTAGTCCCCACGGGACAGGGCTCCCCTTACAGCCCCAGCATTTT. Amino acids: CASSPHGTGLPLQPQHF.

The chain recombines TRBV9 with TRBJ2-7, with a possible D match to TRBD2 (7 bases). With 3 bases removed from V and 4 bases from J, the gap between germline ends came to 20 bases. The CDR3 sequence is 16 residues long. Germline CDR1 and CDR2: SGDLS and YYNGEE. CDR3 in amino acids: CASSEGGDGLVYEQYF. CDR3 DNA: TGTGCCAGCAGCGAAGGGGGGGATGGACTAGTATACGAGCAGTACTTC.

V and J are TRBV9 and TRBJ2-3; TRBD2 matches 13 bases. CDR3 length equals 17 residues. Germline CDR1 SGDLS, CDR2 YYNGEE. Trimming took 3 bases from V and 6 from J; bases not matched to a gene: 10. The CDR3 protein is CASSDKTSGRFLDTQYF. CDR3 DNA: TGTGCCAGCAGCGACAAGACTAGCGGGAGGTTTCTCGATACGCAGTATTTT.

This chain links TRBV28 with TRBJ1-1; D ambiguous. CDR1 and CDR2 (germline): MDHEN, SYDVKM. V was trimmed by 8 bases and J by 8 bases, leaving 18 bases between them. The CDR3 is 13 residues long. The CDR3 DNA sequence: TGTGCCAGCCTTCGAGAGGCAGGAGGGGAAGCTTTCTTT. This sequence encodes CASLREAGGEAFF.

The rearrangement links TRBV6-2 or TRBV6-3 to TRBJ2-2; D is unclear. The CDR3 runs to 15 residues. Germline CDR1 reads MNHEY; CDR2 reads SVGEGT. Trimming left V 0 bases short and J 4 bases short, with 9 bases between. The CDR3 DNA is TGTGCCAGCAGTTACTCGAGGTCGGTCACCGGGGAGCTGTTTTTT. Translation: CASSYSRSVTGELFF.

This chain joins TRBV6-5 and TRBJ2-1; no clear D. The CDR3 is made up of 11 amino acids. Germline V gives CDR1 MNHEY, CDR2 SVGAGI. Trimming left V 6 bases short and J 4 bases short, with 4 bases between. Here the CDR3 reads CASRSYNEQFF. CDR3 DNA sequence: TGTGCCAGCAGGTCTTACAATGAGCAGTTCTTC.

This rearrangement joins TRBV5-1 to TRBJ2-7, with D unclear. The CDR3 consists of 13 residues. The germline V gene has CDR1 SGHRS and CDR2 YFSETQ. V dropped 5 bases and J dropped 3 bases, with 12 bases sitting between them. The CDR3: CASSLEADYEQYF. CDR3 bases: TGCGCCAGCAGTCTTGAGGCAGACTACGAGCAGTACTTC.

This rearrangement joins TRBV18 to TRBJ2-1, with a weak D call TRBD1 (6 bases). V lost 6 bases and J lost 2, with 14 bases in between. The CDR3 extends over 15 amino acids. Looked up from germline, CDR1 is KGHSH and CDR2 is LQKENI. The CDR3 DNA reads TGTGCCAGCTCTAACAGGGAACGACCCTACAATGAGCAGTTCTTC. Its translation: CASSNRERPYNEQFF.

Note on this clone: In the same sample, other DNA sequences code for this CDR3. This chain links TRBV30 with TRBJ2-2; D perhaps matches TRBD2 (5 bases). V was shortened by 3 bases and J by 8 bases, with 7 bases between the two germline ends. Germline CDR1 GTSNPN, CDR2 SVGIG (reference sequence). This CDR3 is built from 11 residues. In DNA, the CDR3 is TGTGCCTGGAGGCGACTAGGGGAGCTGTTTTTT. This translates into CAWRRLGELFF.

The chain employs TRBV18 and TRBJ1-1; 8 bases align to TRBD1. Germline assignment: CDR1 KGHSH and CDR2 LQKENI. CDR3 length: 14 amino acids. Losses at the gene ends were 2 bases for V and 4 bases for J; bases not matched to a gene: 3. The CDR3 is CASSPRTGSTEAFF. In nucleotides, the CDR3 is TGTGCCAGCTCACCAAGGACAGGGAGCACTGAAGCTTTCTTT.

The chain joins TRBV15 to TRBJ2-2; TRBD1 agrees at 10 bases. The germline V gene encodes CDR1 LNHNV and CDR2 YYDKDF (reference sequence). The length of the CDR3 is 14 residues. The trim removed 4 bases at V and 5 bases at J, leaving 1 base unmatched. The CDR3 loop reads CATSTGQGTGELFF. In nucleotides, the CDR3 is TGTGCCACCAGCACGGGACAGGGGACCGGGGAGCTGTTTTTT.

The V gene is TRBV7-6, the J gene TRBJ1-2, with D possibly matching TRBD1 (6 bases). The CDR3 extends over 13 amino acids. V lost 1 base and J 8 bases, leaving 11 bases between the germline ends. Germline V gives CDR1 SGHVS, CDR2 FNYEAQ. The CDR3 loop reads CASSLVTGKGYTF. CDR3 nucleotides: TGTGCCAGCAGCTTAGTCACAGGGAAGGGCTACACCTTC.

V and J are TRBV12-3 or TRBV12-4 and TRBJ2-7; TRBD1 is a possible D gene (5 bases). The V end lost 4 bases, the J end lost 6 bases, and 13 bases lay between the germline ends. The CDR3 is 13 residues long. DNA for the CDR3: TGTGCCAGCAGTTGGGCAGGGAAGGGCGAGCAGTACTTC. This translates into CASSWAGKGEQYF.

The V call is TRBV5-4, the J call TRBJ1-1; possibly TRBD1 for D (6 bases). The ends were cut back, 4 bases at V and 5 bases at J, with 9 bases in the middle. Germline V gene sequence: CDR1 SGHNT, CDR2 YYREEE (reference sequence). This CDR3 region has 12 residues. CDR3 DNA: TGTGCCAGCAGCAAAGGGGGAACTGAAGCTTTCTTT. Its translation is CASSKGGTEAFF.

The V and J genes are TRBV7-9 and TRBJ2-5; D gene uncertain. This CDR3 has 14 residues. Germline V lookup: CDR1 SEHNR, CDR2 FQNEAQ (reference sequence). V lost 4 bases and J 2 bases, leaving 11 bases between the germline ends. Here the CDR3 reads CASSSDSIQETQYF. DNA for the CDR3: TGTGCCAGCAGCTCCGACTCGATACAAGAGACCCAGTACTTC.

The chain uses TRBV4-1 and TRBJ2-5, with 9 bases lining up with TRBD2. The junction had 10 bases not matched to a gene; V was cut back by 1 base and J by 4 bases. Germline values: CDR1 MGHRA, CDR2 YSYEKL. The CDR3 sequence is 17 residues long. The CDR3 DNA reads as TGCGCCAGCAGCCAAGGAGAAACTGCGGGGGGGATAGAGACCCAGTACTTC. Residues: CASSQGETAGGIETQYF.

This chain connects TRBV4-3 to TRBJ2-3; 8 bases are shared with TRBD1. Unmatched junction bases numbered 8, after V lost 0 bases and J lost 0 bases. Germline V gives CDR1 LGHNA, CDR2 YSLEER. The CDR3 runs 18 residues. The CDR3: CASSQDTGTGSSTDTQYF. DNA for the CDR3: TGCGCCAGCAGCCAAGATACTGGGACAGGCTCTAGCACAGATACGCAGTATTTT.

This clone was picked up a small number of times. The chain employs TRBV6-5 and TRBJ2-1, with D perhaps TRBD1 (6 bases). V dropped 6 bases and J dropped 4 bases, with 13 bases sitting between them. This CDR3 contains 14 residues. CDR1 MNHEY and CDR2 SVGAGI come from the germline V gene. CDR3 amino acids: CASSSGDIYNEQFF. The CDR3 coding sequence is TGTGCCAGCAGCTCCGGGGACATTTACAATGAGCAGTTCTTC.

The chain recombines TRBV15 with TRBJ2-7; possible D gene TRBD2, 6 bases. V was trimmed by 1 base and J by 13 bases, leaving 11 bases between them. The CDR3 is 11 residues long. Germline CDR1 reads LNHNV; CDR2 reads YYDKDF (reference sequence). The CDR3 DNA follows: TGTGCCACCAGCAGAGTCGGGACTCACTACTTC. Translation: CATSRVGTHYF.

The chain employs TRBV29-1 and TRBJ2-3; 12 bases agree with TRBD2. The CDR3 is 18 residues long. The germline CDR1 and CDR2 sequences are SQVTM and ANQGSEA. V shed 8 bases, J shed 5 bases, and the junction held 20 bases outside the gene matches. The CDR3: CSPTPADMTSGSRDTQYF. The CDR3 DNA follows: TGCAGCCCCACCCCGGCCGACATGACTAGCGGGAGTCGAGATACGCAGTATTTT.

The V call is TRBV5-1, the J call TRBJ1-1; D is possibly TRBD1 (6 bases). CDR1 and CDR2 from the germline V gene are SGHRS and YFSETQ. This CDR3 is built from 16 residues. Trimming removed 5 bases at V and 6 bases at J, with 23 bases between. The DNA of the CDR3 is TGCGCCAGCAGTCCTACTGACAGGTCTACGTTTTCTGAAGCTTTCTTT. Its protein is CASSPTDRSTFSEAFF. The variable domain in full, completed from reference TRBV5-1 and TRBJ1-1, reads KAGVTQTPRYLIKTRGQQVTLSCSPISGHRSVSWYQQTPGQGLQFLFEYFSETQRNKGNFPGRFSGRQFSNSRSEMNVSTLELGDSALYLCASSPTDRSTFSEAFFGQGTRLTVV.

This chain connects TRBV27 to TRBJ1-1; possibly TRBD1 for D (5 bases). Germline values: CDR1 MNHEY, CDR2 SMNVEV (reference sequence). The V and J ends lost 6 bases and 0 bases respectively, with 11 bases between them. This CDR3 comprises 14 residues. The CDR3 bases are TGTGCCAGCAGGGGGCCGTGGATGAACACTGAAGCTTTCTTT. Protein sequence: CASRGPWMNTEAFF.